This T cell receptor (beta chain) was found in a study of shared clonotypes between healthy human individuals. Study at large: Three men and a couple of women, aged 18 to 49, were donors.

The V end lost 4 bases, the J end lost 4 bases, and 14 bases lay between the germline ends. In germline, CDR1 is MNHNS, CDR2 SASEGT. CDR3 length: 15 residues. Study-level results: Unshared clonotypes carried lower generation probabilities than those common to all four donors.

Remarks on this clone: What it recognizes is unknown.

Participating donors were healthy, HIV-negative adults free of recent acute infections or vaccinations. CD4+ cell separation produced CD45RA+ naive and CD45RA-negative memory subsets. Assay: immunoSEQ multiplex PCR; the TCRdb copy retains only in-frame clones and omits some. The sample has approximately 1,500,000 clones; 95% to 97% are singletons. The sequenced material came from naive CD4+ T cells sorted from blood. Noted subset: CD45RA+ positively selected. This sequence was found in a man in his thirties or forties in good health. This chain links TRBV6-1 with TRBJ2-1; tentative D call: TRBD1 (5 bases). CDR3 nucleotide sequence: TGTGCCAGCAGTGGTTGGGGCGGAACATACAATGAGCAGTTCTTC. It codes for CASSGWGGTYNEQFF.